The source of this T cell receptor (beta chain) is a study of vaccination effects on CD4 cells after COVID-19. Turning to the study itself: It was two doses of either the BNT162b2 or mRNA-1273 vaccine that participants received. Study-wide results and caveats: The study found marked clonal contraction of infection- and vaccine-induced clones late after vaccination.

Antigen-specific CD4+ T cell clonotypes were called by their expansion after viral peptide-pool culture in ViraFEST. Between days 9 and 11 of culture, CD4+ T cells were separated out. People in the vaccine group had not been infected with SARS-CoV-2 before, and their nucleocapsid antibodies were negative. Cultures used fewer than 2.5 million PBMC per well, approximately 9.5 IU/ml IL-2 and 10 ug/ml peptides. IL-2 medium supplanted half the medium on days 3 and 7. J lost 5 bases, V lost 4 bases, and 4 bases had no gene match. The V gene's germline CDR1 is LGHDT and CDR2 YNNKEL (reference sequence). This CDR3 region has 14 residues. Details on this clone: What it binds is unknown.

This table comes from immunoSEQ multiplex PCR, and its TCRdb copy is limited to in-frame clones, with some not included. The sample contains roughly 23,000 clones, 68% of which appear only once. The chain carries TRBV3-1 (or the pseudogene TRBV3-2) and TRBJ2-4; 8 bases align to TRBD1. Material: CD4+ T cells from PBMCs cultured with HCoV-NL63 spike peptides, obtained before COVID-19 vaccination. The sequence was obtained from a human donor who received a COVID-19 vaccine. CDR3 nucleotides: TGTGCCAGCAGCCTCGGGACAGGCCAAAACATTCAGTACTTC. This gives the protein CASSLGTGQNIQYF.